This TCR beta chain was sequenced in a study of blood T cell repertoires in COVID-19. The wider study: Nucleic acid was either cDNA or gDNA, and it came from T cells, B-cell-depleted T cells, or PBMCs.

Data came from immunoSEQ multiplex PCR; TCRdb stores just in-frame clones and leaves some out. This table holds about 210,000 clones, 80% to 90% found once. The CDR3 runs 14 residues. Germline CDR1 is MNHEY and CDR2 is SMNVEV (reference sequence). Trimming removed 5 bases from V and 6 bases from J; junction bases left unmatched: 8. The receptor's source is a woman of 80 years or more with acute or convalescent COVID-19. Input material: peripheral blood. The chain couples TRBV27 to TRBJ2-3; TRBD1 matches 7 bases. As DNA, the CDR3 is TGTGCCAGCAGTCTTAGACAGGGTTGGGATACGCAGTATTTT. This encodes CASSLRQGWDTQYF.